This T cell receptor (beta chain) emerged from a study of blood T cells in healthy people across ages. Primers used in a second PCR of about 7 to 11 cycles were a sample-barcoded 5' primer and a J-beta primer mix. MiXCR, applied by TCRdb to the 5' RACE reads, yields one record per CDR3 protein. The sample has some 900,000 distinct CDR3 sequences; 25% to 35% are singletons. In its sample, this clonotype was seen many times. One junction end disagrees with the germline gene, perhaps due to a read error. CDR3 length equals 15 residues. Germline CDR1 and CDR2: SGHTA and FQGNSA. The chain carries TRBV7-2 and TRBJ2-3; tentatively, D is TRBD1 or TRBD2 (5 bases each). Sequenced input: blood. The source is a woman of 80 years or more in good health. In DNA, the CDR3 is TGCGCCAGCAGCTTGGGGGTCAGTAGCACAGATACGCAGTATTTT. This gives the protein CASSLGVSSTDTQYF.